The 8 T cell receptor beta chains below come from one sample, sequenced in a study of blood T cells in healthy people across ages (dated by TCRdb to 2013 to 2016). Library method: 5' RACE. The sequencer was an Illumina HiSeq 2500. A second PCR of 7 to 11 cycles was run with a J-beta primer mix and a sample-barcoded 5' primer. The public reads were run again by TCRdb, first through fastp at Q25 and then through MiXCR, and only productive beta chains were kept. Rows are unified per CDR3 protein, each entry keeping the most common DNA and genes. This sample comprises some 1.5 million distinct CDR3 sequences, 28% of them detected only once. Together, the top ten hold over 7% of the sample. Sequenced material: blood. These receptor sequences come from a woman under 40 in good health.

There are many counts of this clonotype. This sequence joins TRBV20-1 and TRBJ2-1; 12 bases are shared with TRBD2. The CDR3 contains 13 residues. Trimming cost V 7 bases and J 9 bases; bases outside gene matches: 7. Germline lookup yields CDR1 DFQATT and CDR2 SNEGSKA (reference sequence). CDR3 residues: CSVSSGGAGEQFF. CDR3 DNA sequence: TGCAGTGTCTCTAGCGGGGGGGCTGGTGAGCAGTTCTTC.

This clonotype was recorded once. CDR3 protein: CASSQEKETNEKLFF. CDR3 in DNA: TGCGCCAGCAGCCAAGAAAAGGAGACAAATGAAAAACTGTTTTTT. This chain joins TRBV4-1 and TRBJ1-4; no clear D gene. The CDR3 has 15 amino acids. Germline V gene data show CDR1 as MGHRA and CDR2 as YSYEKL. Trimming took 0 bases from V and 5 from J, leaving 10 bases between them.

The chain carries TRBV20-1 and TRBJ2-3; 7 nucleotides line up with TRBD2. CDR3 length equals 14 residues. From germline, CDR1 is DFQATT and CDR2 SNEGSKA (reference sequence). V gave up 5 bases and J gave up 1 base; unmatched junction bases: 6. This CDR3 is CSAESGDGTDTQYF. The CDR3 DNA follows: TGCAGTGCTGAGAGCGGGGACGGCACAGATACGCAGTATTTT.

The V call is TRBV6-6, the J call TRBJ2-1, with TRBD2 matching 7 bases. The CDR3 extends over 13 amino acids. V lost 8 bases to trimming and J lost 0 bases; unmatched junction nucleotides: 1. CDR1 MNHNY and CDR2 SVGAGI come from the germline V gene (reference sequence). CDR3 sequence: CASERDSYNEQFF. The CDR3 nucleotides read TGTGCCAGCGAGCGGGACTCCTACAATGAGCAGTTCTTC.

This clonotype was seen more than once but under ten times. This rearrangement joins TRBV3-1 to TRBJ1-5; possible D gene TRBD1, 5 bases. The CDR3 has 15 residues. CDR1 and CDR2 (germline): LGHDT, YNNKEL (reference sequence). Trimming shortened V by 5 bases and J by 4 bases, and 15 bases separated the two germline ends. The CDR3 sequence: CASSTSGVSNQPQHF. CDR3 coding DNA: TGTGCCAGCAGCACTTCGGGGGTATCGAATCAGCCCCAGCATTTT.

This clonotype was recorded many times. This chain links TRBV6-5 with TRBJ2-7, with TRBD2 matching 11 bases. From germline, CDR1 is MNHEY and CDR2 SVGAGI. Unmatched junction bases numbered 5, after V lost 5 bases and J lost 2 bases. The CDR3 totals 15 residues. CDR3 loop: CASSPSSGGTYEQYF. The CDR3, as DNA: TGTGCCAGCAGTCCATCTAGCGGGGGGACCTACGAGCAGTACTTC.

The rearrangement joins TRBV7-2 to TRBJ2-3; D not resolved. V was clipped by 5 bases and J by 2 bases, with 11 bases between them. Germline V gene sequence: CDR1 SGHTA, CDR2 FQGNSA. The CDR3 has 14 residues. The CDR3 DNA reads as TGTGCCAGCAGCCAGCCCCCGGTCACAGATACGCAGTATTTT. Translating it yields CASSQPPVTDTQYF.

There are a few counts of this clonotype. One junction end disagrees with the germline gene, perhaps due to a read error. This chain links TRBV7-6 with TRBJ2-1; D uncertain. This CDR3 spans 16 amino acids. Germline V gives CDR1 SGHVS, CDR2 FNYEAQ. CDR3 sequence reads: CASSLESFVSYNKQFF. Here the CDR3 DNA reads TGTGCCAGCAGCTTAGAGTCTTTTGTCTCCTACAATAAGCAGTTCTTC. Combining the CDR3 with reference TRBV7-6 and TRBJ2-1 gives the whole variable domain GAGVSQSPRYKVTKRGQDVALRCDPISGHVSLYWYRQALGQGPEFLTYFNYEAQQDKSGLPNDRFSAERPEGSISTLTIQRTEQRDSAMYRCASSLESFVSYNKQFFGPGTRLTVL.